This is a list of T cell receptor beta chains from one sample in a study of control samples from healthy donors and cancer patients. This table comes from immunoSEQ multiplex PCR, and its TCRdb copy is limited to in-frame clones, with some not included. Of about 95,000 clones listed, 91% were seen once; the top ten hold over 0.75%. Sequencing used blood. Receptors were obtained from a woman aged 25 to 45 in good health. The CDR3 runs from the conserved cysteine through the conserved F or W. Fields, in order: clone size, D gene, J gene, V gene, CDR3 protein, CDR3 DNA. The D gene is left open where the match is weak. Rows give clone size only sometimes, using once, few, many, or a class for an expanded clone.

abundance: NA
d_gene: NA
j_gene: TRBJ2-2
v_gene: TRBV24-1
CDR3aa: CATSDPSRGVYTGELFF
CDR3nt: TGTGCCACCAGTGACCCCTCAAGGGGGGTGTACACCGGGGAGCTGTTTTTT

abundance: NA
d_gene: NA
j_gene: TRBJ1-5
v_gene: TRBV20-1
CDR3aa: CSASWGYSNQPQHF
CDR3nt: TGCAGTGCTAGTTGGGGATATAGCAATCAGCCCCAGCATTTT

abundance: NA
d_gene: NA
j_gene: TRBJ1-1
v_gene: TRBV4-1
CDR3aa: CASSVTANTEAFF
CDR3nt: TGCGCCAGCAGCGTAACAGCGAACACTGAAGCTTTCTTT

abundance: NA
d_gene: NA
j_gene: TRBJ2-2
v_gene: TRBV28
CDR3aa: CASSAPPRAGELFF
CDR3nt: TGTGCCAGCAGTGCCCCCCCCAGGGCCGGGGAGCTGTTTTTT

abundance: NA
d_gene: NA
j_gene: TRBJ2-1
v_gene: TRBV3-1/TRBV3-2
CDR3aa: CASSPPRKGSYNEQFF
CDR3nt: TGTGCCAGCAGCCCCCCTAGGAAGGGCTCCTACAATGAGCAGTTCTTC

abundance: NA
d_gene: NA
j_gene: TRBJ1-2
v_gene: TRBV19
CDR3aa: CAIQGADGYTF
CDR3nt: TGTGCCATTCAGGGAGCTGATGGCTACACCTTC

abundance: once
d_gene: TRBD2
j_gene: TRBJ2-1
v_gene: TRBV7-3
CDR3aa: CATRPAGANEQFF
CDR3nt: TGTGCCACCCGCCCAGCGGGGGCCAATGAGCAGTTCTTC

abundance: NA
d_gene: NA
j_gene: TRBJ1-1
v_gene: TRBV3-1/TRBV3-2
CDR3aa: CASSSRRAGAFF
CDR3nt: TGTGCCAGCAGCTCACGAAGGGCTGGAGCTTTCTTT

abundance: NA
d_gene: NA
j_gene: TRBJ1-1
v_gene: TRBV6-5
CDR3aa: CASSYEGTGNTEAFF
CDR3nt: TGTGCCAGCAGTTACGAAGGGACGGGGAACACTGAAGCTTTCTTT

abundance: NA
d_gene: NA
j_gene: TRBJ1-1
v_gene: TRBV7-9
CDR3aa: CASSFQGALNTEAFF
CDR3nt: TGTGCCAGCAGCTTCCAAGGGGCCCTTAACACTGAAGCTTTCTTT

abundance: NA
d_gene: NA
j_gene: TRBJ1-2
v_gene: TRBV28
CDR3aa: CASSFTTLSYGYTF
CDR3nt: TGTGCCAGCAGTTTTACTACGCTATCCTATGGCTACACCTTC

abundance: NA
d_gene: NA
j_gene: TRBJ1-5
v_gene: TRBV2
CDR3aa: CASMGEGGYQPQHF
CDR3nt: TGTGCCAGCATGGGGGAAGGGGGTTATCAGCCCCAGCATTTT

abundance: NA
d_gene: NA
j_gene: TRBJ2-5
v_gene: TRBV4-2
CDR3aa: CASSLPGLVGETQYF
CDR3nt: TGTGCCAGCAGCCTCCCAGGACTGGTGGGGGAGACCCAGTACTTC

abundance: NA
d_gene: NA
j_gene: TRBJ1-6
v_gene: TRBV19
CDR3aa: CASQGRQNNSPLHF
CDR3nt: TGTGCCAGTCAGGGCCGCCAGAATAATTCACCCCTCCACTTT

abundance: NA
d_gene: TRBD2
j_gene: TRBJ2-2
v_gene: TRBV2
CDR3aa: CASFMGSGRTGELFF
CDR3nt: TGTGCCAGCTTTATGGGTAGCGGGAGAACCGGGGAGCTGTTTTTT

abundance: NA
d_gene: TRBD1
j_gene: TRBJ2-7
v_gene: TRBV2
CDR3aa: CASIGEGSDRGFVWEQYF
CDR3nt: TGTGCCAGCATTGGGGAGGGATCAGACAGGGGGTTTGTTTGGGAGCAGTACTTC

abundance: NA
d_gene: NA
j_gene: TRBJ2-3
v_gene: TRBV7-3
CDR3aa: CASSLVRTDTQYF
CDR3nt: TGTGCCAGCAGCTTAGTCCGCACAGATACGCAGTATTTT

abundance: NA
d_gene: TRBD1
j_gene: TRBJ1-1
v_gene: TRBV4-1
CDR3aa: CASSHGTGGALGTEAFF
CDR3nt: TGCGCCAGCAGCCATGGGACAGGGGGCGCCTTAGGGACTGAAGCTTTCTTT

abundance: NA
d_gene: NA
j_gene: TRBJ1-1
v_gene: TRBV23-1
CDR3aa: CASSQSCWVMNTEAFF
CDR3nt: TGCGCCAGCAGTCAATCTTGCTGGGTTATGAACACTGAAGCTTTCTTT

abundance: NA
d_gene: NA
j_gene: TRBJ2-7
v_gene: TRBV5-6
CDR3aa: CASTSRRGSYEQYF
CDR3nt: TGTGCCAGCACCTCACGAAGGGGCTCCTACGAGCAGTACTTC

abundance: NA
d_gene: TRBD2
j_gene: TRBJ2-1
v_gene: TRBV7-9
CDR3aa: CASSYRLAGKDNNEQFF
CDR3nt: TGTGCCAGCAGCTACCGACTAGCGGGAAAGGATAACAATGAGCAGTTCTTC

abundance: once
d_gene: NA
j_gene: TRBJ1-5
v_gene: TRBV15
CDR3aa: CATKQGDQPQHF
CDR3nt: TGTGCCACCAAACAGGGTGATCAGCCCCAGCATTTT

abundance: once
d_gene: NA
j_gene: TRBJ1-1
v_gene: TRBV28
CDR3aa: CASSLCKGVIRVAFF
CDR3nt: TGTGCCAGCAGTTTATGCAAAGGGGTGATTAGGGTAGCTTTCTTT

abundance: NA
d_gene: TRBD1
j_gene: TRBJ2-7
v_gene: TRBV27
CDR3aa: CASSFFDRVREQYF
CDR3nt: TGTGCCAGCAGTTTTTTTGACAGGGTCCGCGAGCAGTACTTC

abundance: NA
d_gene: NA
j_gene: TRBJ2-7
v_gene: TRBV28
CDR3aa: CASRSRQGAYEQYF
CDR3nt: TGTGCCAGCAGATCCAGACAAGGGGCCTACGAGCAGTACTTC

abundance: NA
d_gene: TRBD1
j_gene: TRBJ1-2
v_gene: TRBV5-1
CDR3aa: CASSVGQGNYGYTF
CDR3nt: TGCGCCAGCAGCGTCGGACAGGGGAACTATGGCTACACCTTC

abundance: NA
d_gene: TRBD1
j_gene: TRBJ2-7
v_gene: TRBV5-4
CDR3aa: CASSLQGAYEQYF
CDR3nt: TGTGCCAGCAGCTTACAGGGGGCATACGAGCAGTACTTC

abundance: few
d_gene: NA
j_gene: TRBJ2-2
v_gene: TRBV25-1
CDR3aa: CASSQQGNGELFF
CDR3nt: TGTGCCAGCAGCCAACAGGGAAACGGGGAGCTGTTTTTT

abundance: NA
d_gene: TRBD2
j_gene: TRBJ2-7
v_gene: TRBV6-1
CDR3aa: CASSAAGTSGYSYEQYF
CDR3nt: TGTGCCAGCAGTGCTGCCGGGACTAGCGGTTACTCCTACGAGCAGTACTTC

abundance: NA
d_gene: TRBD1
j_gene: TRBJ2-7
v_gene: TRBV6-5
CDR3aa: CASRPGTGKIEQYF
CDR3nt: TGTGCCAGCAGACCCGGGACAGGGAAGATCGAGCAGTACTTC

abundance: NA
d_gene: NA
j_gene: TRBJ2-7
v_gene: TRBV14
CDR3aa: CASSQLDSNSQYF
CDR3nt: TGTGCCAGCAGCCAGCTAGATTCGAACTCGCAGTACTTC

abundance: NA
d_gene: TRBD2
j_gene: TRBJ2-7
v_gene: TRBV25-1
CDR3aa: CASSDRGLAYEQYF
CDR3nt: TGTGCCAGCAGTGATAGGGGACTAGCTTACGAGCAGTACTTC

abundance: NA
d_gene: TRBD1
j_gene: TRBJ1-2
v_gene: TRBV5-1
CDR3aa: CASSSGGTGALLEGYTF
CDR3nt: TGCGCCAGCAGCTCTGGAGGGACAGGGGCGCTACTTGAGGGCTACACCTTC

abundance: NA
d_gene: NA
j_gene: TRBJ2-7
v_gene: TRBV6-1
CDR3aa: CASSEEHNYEQYF
CDR3nt: TGTGCCAGCAGTGAGGAACACAACTACGAGCAGTACTTC

abundance: NA
d_gene: TRBD2
j_gene: TRBJ2-1
v_gene: TRBV6-6
CDR3aa: CASSQGLAGDGEQFF
CDR3nt: TGTGCCAGCAGTCAAGGACTAGCGGGGGACGGAGAGCAGTTCTTC

abundance: NA
d_gene: TRBD1
j_gene: TRBJ1-5
v_gene: TRBV2
CDR3aa: CASNDREDQPQHF
CDR3nt: TGTGCCAGCAATGACAGGGAAGATCAGCCCCAGCATTTT

abundance: NA
d_gene: TRBD1
j_gene: TRBJ2-3
v_gene: TRBV7-2
CDR3aa: CASKTGSTDTQYF
CDR3nt: TGTGCCAGTAAGACAGGGAGCACAGATACGCAGTATTTT

abundance: NA
d_gene: NA
j_gene: TRBJ1-2
v_gene: TRBV4-1
CDR3aa: CASSQAGWDGYTF
CDR3nt: TGCGCCAGCAGCCAAGCAGGGTGGGATGGCTACACCTTC

abundance: NA
d_gene: NA
j_gene: TRBJ1-1
v_gene: TRBV6-1
CDR3aa: CASSEVQHMNTEAFF
CDR3nt: TGTGCCAGCAGTGAAGTCCAGCACATGAACACTGAAGCTTTCTTT

abundance: NA
d_gene: TRBD1
j_gene: TRBJ1-2
v_gene: TRBV10-2
CDR3aa: CASSGQGDYGYTF
CDR3nt: TGCGCCAGCAGTGGACAGGGGGACTATGGCTACACCTTC

abundance: NA
d_gene: TRBD2
j_gene: TRBJ2-3
v_gene: TRBV19
CDR3aa: CASSIVERETQYF
CDR3nt: TGTGCCAGTAGTATAGTTGAGCGGGAAACGCAGTATTTT

abundance: NA
d_gene: NA
j_gene: TRBJ1-4
v_gene: TRBV18
CDR3aa: CASSPNLGLDEKLFF
CDR3nt: TGTGCCAGCTCACCTAATCTGGGGCTTGATGAAAAACTGTTTTTT

abundance: once
d_gene: NA
j_gene: TRBJ1-2
v_gene: TRBV6-5
CDR3aa: CASRRDVNYGYTF
CDR3nt: TGTGCCAGCAGGAGGGACGTTAACTATGGCTACACCTTC

abundance: NA
d_gene: NA
j_gene: TRBJ1-3
v_gene: TRBV10-3
CDR3aa: CAIRPGDSGNTIYF
CDR3nt: TGTGCCATCAGACCTGGTGACTCTGGAAACACCATATATTTT

abundance: NA
d_gene: NA
j_gene: TRBJ1-5
v_gene: TRBV7-6
CDR3aa: CASSPDAALNGQPQHF
CDR3nt: TGTGCCAGCAGCCCAGATGCGGCCCTTAATGGGCAGCCCCAGCATTTT

abundance: NA
d_gene: NA
j_gene: TRBJ1-3
v_gene: TRBV11-2
CDR3aa: CASSYRPGDSGNTIYF
CDR3nt: TGTGCCAGCAGCTATAGGCCAGGGGATTCTGGAAACACCATATATTTT

abundance: once
d_gene: TRBD2
j_gene: TRBJ2-5
v_gene: TRBV4-1
CDR3aa: CASSQGPSGVYF
CDR3nt: TGCGCCAGCAGCCAAGGTCCTAGCGGGGTTTACTTC

abundance: NA
d_gene: TRBD2
j_gene: TRBJ2-7
v_gene: TRBV18
CDR3aa: CASSSSGTSGTDRNYEQYF
CDR3nt: TGTGCCAGCTCGTCGTCCGGGACTAGCGGGACGGACCGGAACTACGAGCAGTACTTC

abundance: NA
d_gene: NA
j_gene: TRBJ1-3
v_gene: TRBV15
CDR3aa: CATSRGPVDGNTIYF
CDR3nt: TGTGCCACCAGCAGGGGACCTGTAGATGGAAACACCATATATTTT

abundance: few
d_gene: NA
j_gene: TRBJ1-2
v_gene: TRBV6-1
CDR3aa: CASSENLGANYGYTF
CDR3nt: TGTGCCAGCAGTGAAAATTTGGGTGCCAACTATGGCTACACCTTC